This TCR beta chain was captured in a study of cytomegalovirus exposure and HLA in healthy donors. Study details: Within an early data release were about 85 million unique TCRs drawn from HLA-typed donors. Among the roughly 370 genotyped donors, about 81% were placed in the Caucasian-associated ancestry cluster.

V trimming: 2 bases; J trimming: 2 bases; junction bases outside the gene matches: 4. The germline V gene has CDR1 GTSNPN and CDR2 SVGIG (reference sequence). The CDR3 runs 14 residues. PCR was performed using 60 Vbeta and 13 Jbeta primers. Sequencing used immunoSEQ multiplex PCR; TCRdb keeps in-frame clones, though not all of them. The data show under 200,000 clones, approximately 78% seen once. A note on this clone: Its antigen is currently unknown.

The study's findings and limits: The productive fraction for most TCR beta V segments was about 87% or about 30% in an earlier analysis. Versus the roughly 690-donor mean, an Asian-associated ancestry cluster reportedly showed fewer N-insertions in a later analysis.

Sequences were obtained from PBMCs. The sequence came from a woman in her 30s in good health and CMV-seropositive. This chain joins TRBV30 and TRBJ1-2, with 8 bases aligning to TRBD1. The CDR3 bases are TGTGCCTGGAGTTACCGGGACAGGAACTATGGCTACACCTTC. This codes for CAWSYRDRNYGYTF.